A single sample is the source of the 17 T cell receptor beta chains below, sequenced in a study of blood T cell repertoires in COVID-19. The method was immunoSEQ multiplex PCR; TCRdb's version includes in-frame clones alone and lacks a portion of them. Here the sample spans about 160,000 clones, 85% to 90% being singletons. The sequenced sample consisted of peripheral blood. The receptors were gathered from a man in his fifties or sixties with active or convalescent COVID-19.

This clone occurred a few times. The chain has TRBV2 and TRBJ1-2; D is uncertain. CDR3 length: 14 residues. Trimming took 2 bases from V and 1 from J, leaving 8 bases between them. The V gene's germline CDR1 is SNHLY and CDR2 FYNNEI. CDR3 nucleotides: TGTGCCAGCAGTGAAAGGCCGGGTAACTATGGCTACACCTTC. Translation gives CASSERPGNYGYTF.

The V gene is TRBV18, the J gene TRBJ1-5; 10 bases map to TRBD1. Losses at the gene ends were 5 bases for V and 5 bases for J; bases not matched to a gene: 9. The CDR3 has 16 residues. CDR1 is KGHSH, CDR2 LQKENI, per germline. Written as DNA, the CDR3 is TGTGCCAGCTCAAAACCGGGACAGGGGCCCCATCAGCCCCAGCATTTT. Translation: CASSKPGQGPHQPQHF.

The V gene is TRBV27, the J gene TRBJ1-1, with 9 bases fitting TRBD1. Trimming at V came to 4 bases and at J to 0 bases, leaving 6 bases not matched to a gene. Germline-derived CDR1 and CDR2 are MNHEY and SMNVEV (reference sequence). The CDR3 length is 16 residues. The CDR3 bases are TGTGCCAGCAGTTCCCGGACAGGGGAGGTGAACACTGAAGCTTTCTTT. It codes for CASSSRTGEVNTEAFF.

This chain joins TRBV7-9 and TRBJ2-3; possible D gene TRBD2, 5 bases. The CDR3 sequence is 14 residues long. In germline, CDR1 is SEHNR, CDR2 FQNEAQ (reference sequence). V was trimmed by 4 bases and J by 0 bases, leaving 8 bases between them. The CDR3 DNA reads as TGTGCCAGCAGCTCCCGGACTAGCACAGATACGCAGTATTTT. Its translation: CASSSRTSTDTQYF.

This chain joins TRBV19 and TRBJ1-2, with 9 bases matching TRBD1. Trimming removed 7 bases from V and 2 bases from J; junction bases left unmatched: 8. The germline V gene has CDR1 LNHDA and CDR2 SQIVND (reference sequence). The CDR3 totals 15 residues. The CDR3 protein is CASTFWDRVNYGYTF. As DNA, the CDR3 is TGTGCCAGTACCTTTTGGGACAGGGTAAACTATGGCTACACCTTC. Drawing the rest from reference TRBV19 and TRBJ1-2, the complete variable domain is DGGITQSPKYLFRKEGQNVTLSCEQNLNHDAMYWYRQDPGQGLRLIYYSQIVNDFQKGDIAEGYSVSREKKESFPLTVTSAQKNPTAFYLCASTFWDRVNYGYTFGSGTRLTVV.

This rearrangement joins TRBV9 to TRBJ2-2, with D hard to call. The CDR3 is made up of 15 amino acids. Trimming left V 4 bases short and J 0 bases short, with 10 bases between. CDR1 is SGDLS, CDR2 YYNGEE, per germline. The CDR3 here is CASSIQTSNTGELFF. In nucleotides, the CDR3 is TGTGCCAGCAGCATCCAGACTTCGAACACCGGGGAGCTGTTTTTT.

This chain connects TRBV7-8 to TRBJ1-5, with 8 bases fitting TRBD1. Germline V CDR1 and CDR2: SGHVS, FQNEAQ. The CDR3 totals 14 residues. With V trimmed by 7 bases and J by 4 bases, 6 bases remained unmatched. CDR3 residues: CASNRQGTNQPQHF. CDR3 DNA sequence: TGTGCCAGCAACAGACAGGGGACAAATCAGCCCCAGCATTTT. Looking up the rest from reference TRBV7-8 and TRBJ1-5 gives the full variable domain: GAGVSQSPRYKVAKRGQDVALRCDPISGHVSLFWYQQALGQGPEFLTYFQNEAQLDKSGLPSDRFFAERPEGSVSTLKIQRTQQEDSAVYLCASNRQGTNQPQHFGDGTRLSIL.

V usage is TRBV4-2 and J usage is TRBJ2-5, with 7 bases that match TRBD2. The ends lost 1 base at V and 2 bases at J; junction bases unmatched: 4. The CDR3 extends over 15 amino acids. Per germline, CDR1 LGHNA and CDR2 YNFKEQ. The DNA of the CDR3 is TGTGCCAGCAGCCAAGGATCCGGGGGGCAAGAGACCCAGTACTTC. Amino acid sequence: CASSQGSGGQETQYF.

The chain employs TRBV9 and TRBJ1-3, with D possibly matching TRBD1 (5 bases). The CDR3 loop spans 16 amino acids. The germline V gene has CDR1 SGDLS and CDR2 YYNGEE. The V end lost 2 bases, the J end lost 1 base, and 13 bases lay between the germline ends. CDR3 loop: CASSVQGVASGNTIYF. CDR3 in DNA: TGTGCCAGCAGCGTTCAAGGGGTGGCTTCTGGAAACACCATATATTTT.

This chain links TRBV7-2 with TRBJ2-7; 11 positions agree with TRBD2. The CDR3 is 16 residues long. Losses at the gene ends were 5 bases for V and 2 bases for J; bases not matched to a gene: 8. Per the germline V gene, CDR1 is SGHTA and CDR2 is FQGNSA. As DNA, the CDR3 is TGTGCCAGCAGCCCCGGGACTAGCGGACCCCCCTACGAGCAGTACTTC. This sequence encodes CASSPGTSGPPYEQYF. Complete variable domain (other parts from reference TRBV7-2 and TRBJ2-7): GAGVSQSPSNKVTEKGKDVELRCDPISGHTALYWYRQSLGQGLEFLIYFQGNSAPDKSGLPSDRFSAERTGGSVSTLTIQRTQQEDSAVYLCASSPGTSGPPYEQYFGPGTRLTVT.

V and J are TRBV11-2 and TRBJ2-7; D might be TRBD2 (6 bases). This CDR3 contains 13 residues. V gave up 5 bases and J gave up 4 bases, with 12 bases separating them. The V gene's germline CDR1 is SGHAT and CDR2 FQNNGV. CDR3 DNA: TGTGCCAGCAGCCCGCGGGGTGGGTACGAGCAGTACTTC. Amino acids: CASSPRGGYEQYF. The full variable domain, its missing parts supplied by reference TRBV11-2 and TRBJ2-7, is EAGVAQSPRYKIIEKRQSVAFWCNPISGHATLYWYQQILGQGPKLLIQFQNNGVVDDSQLPKDRFSAERLKGVDSTLKIQPAKLEDSAVYLCASSPRGGYEQYFGPGTRLTVT.

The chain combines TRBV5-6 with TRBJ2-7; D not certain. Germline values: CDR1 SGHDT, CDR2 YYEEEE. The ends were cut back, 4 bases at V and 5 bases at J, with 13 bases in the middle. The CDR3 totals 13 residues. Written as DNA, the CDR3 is TGTGCCAGCAGCCCGGCCACAGAAAACGAGCAGTACTTC. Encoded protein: CASSPATENEQYF.

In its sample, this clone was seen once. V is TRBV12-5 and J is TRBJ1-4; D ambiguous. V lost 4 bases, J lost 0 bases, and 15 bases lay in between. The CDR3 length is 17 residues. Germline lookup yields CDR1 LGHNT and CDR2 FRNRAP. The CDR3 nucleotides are TGTGCTAGTGGTTCGACCCCACTAGCGGCAACTAATGAAAAACTGTTTTTT. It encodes CASGSTPLAATNEKLFF.

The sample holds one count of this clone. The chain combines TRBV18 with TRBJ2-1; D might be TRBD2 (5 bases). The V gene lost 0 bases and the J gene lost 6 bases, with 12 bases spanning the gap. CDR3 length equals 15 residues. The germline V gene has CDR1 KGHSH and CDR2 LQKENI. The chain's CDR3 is CASSPPRDGINEQFF. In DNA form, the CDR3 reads TGTGCCAGCTCACCACCTAGAGACGGGATCAATGAGCAGTTCTTC.

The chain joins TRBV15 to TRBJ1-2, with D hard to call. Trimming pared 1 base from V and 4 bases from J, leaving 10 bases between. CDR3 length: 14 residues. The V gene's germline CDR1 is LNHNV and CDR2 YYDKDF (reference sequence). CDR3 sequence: CATSRGSGVYGYTF. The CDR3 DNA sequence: TGTGCCACCAGCAGAGGATCGGGTGTCTATGGCTACACCTTC. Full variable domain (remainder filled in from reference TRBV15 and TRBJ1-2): DAMVIQNPRYQVTQFGKPVTLSCSQTLNHNVMYWYQQKSSQAPKLLFHYYDKDFNNEADTPDNFQSRRPNTSFCFLDIRSPGLGDTAMYLCATSRGSGVYGYTFGSGTRLTVV.

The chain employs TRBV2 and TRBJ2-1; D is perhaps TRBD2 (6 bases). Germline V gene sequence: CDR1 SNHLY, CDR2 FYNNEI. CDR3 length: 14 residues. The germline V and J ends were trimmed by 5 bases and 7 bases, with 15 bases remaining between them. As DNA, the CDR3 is TGTGCCAGCAGTCTAGCGAGGATTATGAATGAGCAGTTCTTC. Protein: CASSLARIMNEQFF.

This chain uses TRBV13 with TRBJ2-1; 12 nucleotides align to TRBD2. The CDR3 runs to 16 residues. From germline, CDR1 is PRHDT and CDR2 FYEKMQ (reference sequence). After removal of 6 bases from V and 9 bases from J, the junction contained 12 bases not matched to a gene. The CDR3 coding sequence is TGTGCCAGCAGACCCGGTTCTAGCGGGAGGGCGTTTGAGCAGTTCTTC. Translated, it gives CASRPGSSGRAFEQFF.